This TCR beta chain was sequenced during a study of T-cell reconstitution after alpha-beta-depleted transplantation in children. V gave up 1 base and J gave up 6 bases; unmatched junction bases: 4. Germline V lookup: CDR1 SEHNR, CDR2 FQNEAQ (reference sequence). The CDR3 runs to 15 residues. This clonotype was counted many times. Its antigen is currently unknown. General study findings and limits: Recipient T cells and thymic progenitors that survived were the source of the high TCRbeta diversity seen at day 60 in some patients. By one year post-transplant, T-cell counts and diversity largely arose from T cells that were newly produced.

As it was prepared, the TCRbeta library received unique molecular identifiers. TCRdb analysed the PCR reads with MiXCR anew, one entry per CDR3 protein. In the table there are around 100,000 distinct CDR3 sequences, 4.5% to 7.5% of which are singletons. The material was PBMCs, mostly from graft donor cells, obtained 60 days after TCRalphabeta/CD19-depleted stem cell transplant. The rearrangement joins TRBV7-9 to TRBJ2-1, with TRBD2 matching over 9 bases. This receptor was taken from a female patient between 2 and 10 years old who had a stem cell transplant for Fanconi anemia, so the T cells may come from the graft donor. CDR3 nucleotides: TGTGCCAGCAGCTTAGTTGGCGGGAGGGGCAATGAGCAGTTCTTC. It translates to CASSLVGGRGNEQFF.